This T cell receptor beta chain was captured by sequencing in a study of CD8+ T cells in alopecia areata. Looking at the study overall: Tofacitinib therapy took 6 to 18 months; 6 months off drug came after.

There are a few counts of this clone. TCR sequencing used cDNA made by reverse transcription of extracted RNA. Assay: immunoSEQ multiplex PCR; the TCRdb copy retains only in-frame clones and omits some. The top ten clones hold 1% to 1.5% of a sample with a few hundred thousand clones, around two thirds of them seen once. Germline V gene data show CDR1 as SGHAT and CDR2 as FQDESV (reference sequence). The CDR3 runs 15 residues. Trimming pared 5 bases from V and 4 bases from J, leaving 15 bases between. The source material was CD4+ T cells sorted from blood, sampled at week 0. The clonotype comes from a human donor with alopecia areata. The genes are TRBV11-1 and TRBJ2-1; D remains unclear. The CDR3 sequence is CASSLSLTTYNEQFF. The CDR3 DNA reads TGTGCCAGCAGCCTATCCCTAACCACGTACAATGAGCAGTTCTTC.